These 26 T cell receptor beta chains originate from one sample sequenced in a study of blood T cell repertoires in COVID-19. Data came from immunoSEQ multiplex PCR; TCRdb stores just in-frame clones and leaves some out. The table has roughly 50,000 clones, around 93% seen once. The sequencing sample was made of peripheral blood. These receptors all come from a woman aged 60 to 75 with active or convalescent COVID-19.

This chain links TRBV14 with TRBJ1-2; TRBD1 matches at 7 bases. This CDR3 is built from 13 residues. Germline loops: CDR1 SGHDN, CDR2 FVKESK. J gave up 8 bases and V 7 bases, and 10 bases lay outside the gene matches. CDR3 residues: CASTLGGGDGYTF. CDR3 nucleotide sequence: TGTGCCAGCACTTTAGGAGGGGGCGACGGCTACACCTTC.

The chain employs TRBV5-8 and TRBJ1-4, with TRBD1 matching over 7 bases. Per the germline V gene, CDR1 is SGHTS and CDR2 is YDEGEE. This CDR3 is 15 amino acids long. The V and J ends lost 4 bases and 4 bases, in that order; junction bases with no gene match: 7. CDR3 nucleotide sequence: TGTGCCAGCAGCCGCGGGGACAGAATTAATGAAAAACTGTTTTTT. Translating it yields CASSRGDRINEKLFF.

This rearrangement joins TRBV3-1 (or the pseudogene TRBV3-2) to TRBJ1-2; D is undetermined. CDR3 length: 13 amino acids. The germline V gene encodes CDR1 LGHDT and CDR2 YNNKEL (reference sequence). Deletions cut 1 base from V and 4 bases from J, with 7 bases between. The chain's CDR3 is CASSQGGFYGYTF. The DNA of the CDR3 is TGTGCCAGCAGCCAAGGAGGGTTCTATGGCTACACCTTC.

This clone was observed a single time. CDR3 in amino acids: CASSSRAFNEQFF. The DNA of the CDR3 is TGTGCCAGCAGCTCGAGGGCGTTTAATGAGCAGTTCTTC. V is TRBV7-2 and J is TRBJ2-1, with a weak D call TRBD2 (5 bases). Germline V gene lookup returns CDR1 SGHTA and CDR2 FQGNSA. Trimming pared 4 bases from V and 7 bases from J, leaving 11 bases between. The CDR3 runs to 13 residues.

The chain has TRBV19 and TRBJ1-6; D gene ambiguous. V dropped 3 bases and J dropped 0 bases, with 9 bases sitting between them. Germline assignment: CDR1 LNHDA and CDR2 SQIVND (reference sequence). The CDR3 runs 16 residues. As DNA, the CDR3 is TGTGCCAGTAGTATGGGAGGGAGCTCCTATAATTCACCCCTCCACTTT. Encoded protein: CASSMGGSSYNSPLHF.

The chain joins TRBV25-1 to TRBJ1-4; no clear D gene. The CDR3 has 14 amino acids. Looked up from germline, CDR1 is MGHDK and CDR2 is SYGVNS. V was clipped by 3 bases and J by 5 bases, with 10 bases between them. The DNA for the CDR3 is TGTGCCAGCAGTGACGTCAGGTTCAATGAAAAACTGTTTTTT. This codes for CASSDVRFNEKLFF.

J is TRBJ1-5 and V is TRBV2, with 7 bases aligning to TRBD1. V trimming: 6 bases; J trimming: 4 bases; junction bases outside the gene matches: 3. The CDR3 runs 13 residues. Germline CDR1 SNHLY, CDR2 FYNNEI. In DNA, the CDR3 is TGTGCCAGCAGGGGACAGCCTAATCAGCCCCAGCATTTT. This codes for CASRGQPNQPQHF. Full variable domain (remainder filled in from reference TRBV2 and TRBJ1-5): EPEVTQTPSHQVTQMGQEVILRCVPISNHLYFYWYRQILGQKVEFLVSFYNNEISEKSEIFDDQFSVERPDGSNFTLKIRSTKLEDSAMYFCASRGQPNQPQHFGDGTRLSIL.

The chain uses TRBV6-5 and TRBJ2-3; 7 nucleotides match TRBD1. Germline-derived CDR1 and CDR2 are MNHEY and SVGAGI. CDR3 length: 13 amino acids. Unmatched junction bases numbered 6, after V lost 7 bases and J lost 5 bases. The CDR3 protein is CASKDRAEDTQYF. CDR3 DNA sequence: TGTGCCAGCAAAGACAGGGCAGAAGATACGCAGTATTTT.

V is TRBV30 and J is TRBJ2-1; the D call may be TRBD1 or TRBD2 (5 bases each). The CDR3 extends over 13 amino acids. The V gene's germline CDR1 is GTSNPN and CDR2 SVGIG (reference sequence). With 8 bases removed from V and 0 bases from J, the gap between germline ends came to 11 bases. Written as DNA, the CDR3 is TGTGCCCGGGGCGTTAGCTCCTACAATGAGCAGTTCTTC. Residues: CARGVSSYNEQFF.

V and J are TRBV29-1 and TRBJ2-2; maybe TRBD1 (7 bases). CDR1 and CDR2 from the germline V gene are SQVTM and ANQGSEA. The CDR3 has 15 residues. V was shortened by 1 base and J by 3 bases, with 12 bases between the two germline ends. CDR3 loop: CSVEGGRGDTGELFF. The DNA of the CDR3 is TGCAGCGTTGAAGGGGGCAGGGGGGACACCGGGGAGCTGTTTTTT.

This clone was picked up one time. The chain uses TRBV24-1 and TRBJ1-2; tentatively, D is TRBD1 (5 bases). Trimming removed 5 bases from V and 6 bases from J, with 18 bases in between. Germline V gives CDR1 KGHDR, CDR2 SFDVKD. This CDR3 comprises 15 residues. The CDR3, as DNA: TGTGCCACCAGTGCAATAGGGGCGACTCCCGATGGCTACACCTTC. Translated: CATSAIGATPDGYTF.

This clone was counted between two and nine times. V is TRBV12-3 or TRBV12-4 and J is TRBJ2-1; tentative D call: TRBD2 (6 bases). The CDR3 sequence is 13 residues long. Trimming shortened V by 5 bases and J by 6 bases, and 11 bases separated the two germline ends. CDR3 protein: CASSRGRLNEQFF. Written as DNA, the CDR3 is TGTGCCAGCAGTCGGGGGAGGCTCAATGAGCAGTTCTTC.

The chain links TRBV6-6 to TRBJ1-1; TRBD1 might be the D (6 bases). This CDR3 comprises 11 residues. Trimming removed 5 bases from V and 10 bases from J, with 11 bases in between. Germline-derived CDR1 and CDR2 are MNHNY and SVGAGI (reference sequence). DNA for the CDR3: TGTGCCAGCAGTACGACAGGCGGAGCTTTCTTT. Amino acid sequence: CASSTTGGAFF.

The chain has TRBV6-2 or TRBV6-3 and TRBJ2-1; 12 bases are shared with TRBD2. This CDR3 region has 15 residues. V gave up 4 bases and J gave up 8 bases; unmatched junction bases: 6. Germline CDR1 MNHEY, CDR2 SVGEGT. The CDR3, as DNA: TGTGCCAGCAGTTTGACTAGCGGGAGATCTGATGAGCAGTTCTTC. The encoded protein is CASSLTSGRSDEQFF.

The V gene is TRBV6-2 or TRBV6-3, the J gene TRBJ1-6; 7 bases agree with TRBD1. Losses at the gene ends were 6 bases for V and 7 bases for J; bases not matched to a gene: 21. From germline, CDR1 is MNHEY and CDR2 SVGEGT. This CDR3 has 19 residues. The CDR3 loop is CASSPAPNLQGMKNSPLHF. DNA for the CDR3: TGTGCCAGCAGCCCCGCCCCAAACTTACAGGGGATGAAAAATTCACCCCTCCACTTT.

This chain uses TRBV19 with TRBJ1-2; weak D call: TRBD1 (5 bases). The length of the CDR3 is 12 residues. Germline CDR1 reads LNHDA; CDR2 reads SQIVND (reference sequence). V dropped 4 bases and J dropped 4 bases, with 7 bases sitting between them. Written as DNA, the CDR3 is TGTGCCAGTAGTACCAGGGCCTATGGCTACACCTTC. Amino acids: CASSTRAYGYTF.

V and J are TRBV27 and TRBJ2-1; D remains ambiguous. This CDR3 comprises 16 residues. V was cut by 5 bases and J by 0 bases, with 14 bases left in between. The germline V gene has CDR1 MNHEY and CDR2 SMNVEV (reference sequence). CDR3 sequence (DNA): TGTGCCAGCAGTATGTCCCTTGCGAGCTCCTACAATGAGCAGTTCTTC. It specifies CASSMSLASSYNEQFF.

The chain is built from TRBV19 and TRBJ2-3; maybe TRBD2 (5 bases). Germline CDR1 LNHDA, CDR2 SQIVND (reference sequence). CDR3 length equals 16 residues. Trimming pared 7 bases from V and 0 bases from J, leaving 17 bases between. Written as DNA, the CDR3 is TGTGCCAGTAAGCCCCGGGGAGCCACTAGCACAGATACGCAGTATTTT. Its translation: CASKPRGATSTDTQYF. Filled out from reference TRBV19 and TRBJ2-3, the complete variable domain reads DGGITQSPKYLFRKEGQNVTLSCEQNLNHDAMYWYRQDPGQGLRLIYYSQIVNDFQKGDIAEGYSVSREKKESFPLTVTSAQKNPTAFYLCASKPRGATSTDTQYFGPGTRLTVL.

CDR3 sequence reads: CASSSSRGGTDTQYF. Here the CDR3 DNA reads TGCGCCAGCAGCTCCTCCAGGGGGGGCACAGATACGCAGTATTTT. This chain links TRBV5-1 with TRBJ2-3, with D perhaps TRBD1 (7 bases). V shed 3 bases and J shed 1 base, with 12 bases lying between them. The germline V gene has CDR1 SGHRS and CDR2 YFSETQ. CDR3 length: 15 residues.

The chain carries TRBV5-1 and TRBJ1-5; 9 positions agree with TRBD1. Trimming cost V 4 bases and J 6 bases; bases outside gene matches: 8. The germline gives CDR1 SGHRS, CDR2 YFSETQ. The CDR3 extends over 15 amino acids. The CDR3 region is CASSQGQGGTQPQHF. CDR3 coding DNA: TGCGCCAGCAGCCAGGGACAGGGAGGGACTCAGCCCCAGCATTTT.

The chain has TRBV2 and TRBJ2-7; a weak D match, TRBD1 (6 bases). V was pared by 6 bases and J by 5 bases, with 11 bases between. The CDR3 sequence is 12 residues long. From germline, CDR1 is SNHLY and CDR2 FYNNEI. CDR3 protein: CASRSTGHEQYF. The CDR3 DNA is TGTGCCAGCAGATCGACAGGTCACGAGCAGTACTTC. Filled out from reference TRBV2 and TRBJ2-7, the complete variable domain reads EPEVTQTPSHQVTQMGQEVILRCVPISNHLYFYWYRQILGQKVEFLVSFYNNEISEKSEIFDDQFSVERPDGSNFTLKIRSTKLEDSAMYFCASRSTGHEQYFGPGTRLTVT.

CDR3 sequence reads: CASSADITYEQYF. DNA for the CDR3: TGTGCCAGTAGTGCGGACATCACCTACGAGCAGTACTTC. The J gene is TRBJ2-7, the V gene TRBV19, with a tentative D call TRBD1 (5 bases). The CDR3 covers 13 residues. Looked up from germline, CDR1 is LNHDA and CDR2 is SQIVND (reference sequence). Trimming took off 5 bases at V and 2 bases at J, with 10 bases between the two ends.

This chain joins TRBV30 and TRBJ1-3, with no clear D. V lost 3 bases and J 2 bases, leaving 11 bases between the germline ends. The germline V gene has CDR1 GTSNPN and CDR2 SVGIG (reference sequence). The CDR3 sequence is 14 residues long. CDR3 in amino acids: CAWRLAAAGNTIYF. The CDR3 DNA reads as TGTGCCTGGAGATTAGCAGCCGCTGGAAACACCATATATTTT.

The rearrangement links TRBV12-5 to TRBJ1-1; 9 nucleotides match TRBD1. Germline values: CDR1 LGHNT, CDR2 FRNRAP. J was trimmed by 4 bases and V by 1 base; bases with no gene match: 1. This CDR3 spans 14 amino acids. The CDR3 coding sequence is TGTGCTAGTGGTTTGGACAGGGGGCTCACTGAAGCTTTCTTT. Its protein product is CASGLDRGLTEAFF. The full variable domain, with the rest looked up from reference TRBV12-5 and TRBJ1-1, is DARVTQTPRHKVTEMGQEVTMRCQPILGHNTVFWYRQTMMQGLELLAYFRNRAPLDDSGMPKDRFSAEMPDATLATLKIQPSEPRDSAVYFCASGLDRGLTEAFFGQGTRLTVV.

V is TRBV29-1 and J is TRBJ1-4, with D possibly matching TRBD1 (6 bases). V lost 6 bases and J 12 bases, leaving 14 bases between the germline ends. CDR1 is SQVTM, CDR2 ANQGSEA, per germline. The length of the CDR3 is 11 residues. The chain's CDR3 is CSVLTGPQLFF. The CDR3 DNA reads as TGCAGCGTCTTGACAGGACCCCAACTGTTTTTT.

This sequence joins TRBV5-5 and TRBJ2-3, with 8 positions matching TRBD2. CDR3 length: 14 amino acids. J was trimmed by 6 bases and V by 0 bases; bases with no gene match: 3. Germline values: CDR1 SGHKS, CDR2 YYEKEE (reference sequence). The CDR3 sequence is CASSLVRGGDTQYF. The CDR3, as DNA: TGTGCCAGCAGCTTGGTACGGGGGGGCGATACGCAGTATTTT.